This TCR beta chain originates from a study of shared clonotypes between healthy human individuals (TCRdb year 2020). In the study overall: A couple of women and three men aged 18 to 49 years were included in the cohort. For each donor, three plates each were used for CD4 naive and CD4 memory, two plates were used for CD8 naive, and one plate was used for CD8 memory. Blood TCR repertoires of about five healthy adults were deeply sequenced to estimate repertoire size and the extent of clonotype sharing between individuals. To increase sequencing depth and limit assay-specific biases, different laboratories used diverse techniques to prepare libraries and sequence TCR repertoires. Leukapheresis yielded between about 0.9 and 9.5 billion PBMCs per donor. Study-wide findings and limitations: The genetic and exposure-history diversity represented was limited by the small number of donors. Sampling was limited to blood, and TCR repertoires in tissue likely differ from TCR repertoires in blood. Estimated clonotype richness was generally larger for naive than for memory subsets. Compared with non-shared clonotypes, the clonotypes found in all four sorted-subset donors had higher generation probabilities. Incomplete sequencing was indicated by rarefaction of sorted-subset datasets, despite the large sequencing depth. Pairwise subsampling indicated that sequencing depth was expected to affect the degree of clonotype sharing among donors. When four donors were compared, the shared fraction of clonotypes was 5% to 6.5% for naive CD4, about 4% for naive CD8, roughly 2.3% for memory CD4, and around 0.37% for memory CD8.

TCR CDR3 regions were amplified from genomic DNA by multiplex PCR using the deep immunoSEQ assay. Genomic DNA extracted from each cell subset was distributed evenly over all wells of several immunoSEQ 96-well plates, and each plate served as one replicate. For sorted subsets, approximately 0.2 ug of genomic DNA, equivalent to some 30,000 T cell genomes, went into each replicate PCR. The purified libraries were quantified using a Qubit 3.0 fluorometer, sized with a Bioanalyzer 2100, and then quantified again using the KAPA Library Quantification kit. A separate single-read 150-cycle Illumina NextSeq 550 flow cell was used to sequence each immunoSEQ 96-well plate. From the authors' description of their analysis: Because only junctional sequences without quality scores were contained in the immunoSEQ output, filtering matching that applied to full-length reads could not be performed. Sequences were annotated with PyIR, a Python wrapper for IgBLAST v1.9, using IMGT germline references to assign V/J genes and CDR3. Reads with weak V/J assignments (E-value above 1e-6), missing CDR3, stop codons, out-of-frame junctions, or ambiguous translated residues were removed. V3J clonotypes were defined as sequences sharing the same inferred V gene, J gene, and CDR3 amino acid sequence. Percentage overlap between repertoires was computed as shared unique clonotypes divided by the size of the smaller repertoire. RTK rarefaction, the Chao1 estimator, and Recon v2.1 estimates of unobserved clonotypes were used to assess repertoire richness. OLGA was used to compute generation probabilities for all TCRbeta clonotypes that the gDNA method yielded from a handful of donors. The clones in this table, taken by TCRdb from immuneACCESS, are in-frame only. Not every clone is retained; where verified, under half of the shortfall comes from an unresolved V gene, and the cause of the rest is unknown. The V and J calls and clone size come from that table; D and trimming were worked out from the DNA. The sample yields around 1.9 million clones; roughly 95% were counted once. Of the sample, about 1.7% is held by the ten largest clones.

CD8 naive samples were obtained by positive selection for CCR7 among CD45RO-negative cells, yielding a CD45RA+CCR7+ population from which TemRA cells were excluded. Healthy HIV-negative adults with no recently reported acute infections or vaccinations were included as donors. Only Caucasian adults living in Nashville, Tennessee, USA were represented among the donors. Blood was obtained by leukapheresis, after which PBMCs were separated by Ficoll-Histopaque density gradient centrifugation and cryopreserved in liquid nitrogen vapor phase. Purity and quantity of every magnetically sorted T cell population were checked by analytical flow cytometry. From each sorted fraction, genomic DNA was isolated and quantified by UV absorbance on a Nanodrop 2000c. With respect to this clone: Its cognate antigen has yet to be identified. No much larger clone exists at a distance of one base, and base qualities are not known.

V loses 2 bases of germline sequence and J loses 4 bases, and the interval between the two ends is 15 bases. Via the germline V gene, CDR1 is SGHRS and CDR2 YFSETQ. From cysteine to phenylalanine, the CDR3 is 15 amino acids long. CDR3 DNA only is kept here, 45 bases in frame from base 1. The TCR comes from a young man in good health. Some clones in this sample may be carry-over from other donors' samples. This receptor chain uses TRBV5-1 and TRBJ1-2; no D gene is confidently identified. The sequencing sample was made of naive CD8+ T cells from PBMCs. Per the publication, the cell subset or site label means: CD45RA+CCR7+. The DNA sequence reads TGCGCCAGCAGCTTCTCCGGACCGTCACTCTATGGCTACACCTTC. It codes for CASSFSGPSLYGYTF.